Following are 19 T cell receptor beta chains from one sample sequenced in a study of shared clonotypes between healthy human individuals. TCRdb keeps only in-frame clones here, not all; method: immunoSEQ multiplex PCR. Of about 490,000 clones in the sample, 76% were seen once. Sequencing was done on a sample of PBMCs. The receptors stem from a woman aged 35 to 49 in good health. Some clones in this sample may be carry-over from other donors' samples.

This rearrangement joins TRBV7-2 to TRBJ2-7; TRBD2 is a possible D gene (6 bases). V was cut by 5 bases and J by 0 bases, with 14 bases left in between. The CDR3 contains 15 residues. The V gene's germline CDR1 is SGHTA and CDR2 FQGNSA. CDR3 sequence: CASSPPGDISYEQYF. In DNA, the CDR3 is TGTGCCAGCAGCCCTCCGGGGGATATCTCCTACGAGCAGTACTTC. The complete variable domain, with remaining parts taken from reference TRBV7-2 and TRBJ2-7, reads GAGVSQSPSNKVTEKGKDVELRCDPISGHTALYWYRQSLGQGLEFLIYFQGNSAPDKSGLPSDRFSAERTGGSVSTLTIQRTQQEDSAVYLCASSPPGDISYEQYFGPGTRLTVT.

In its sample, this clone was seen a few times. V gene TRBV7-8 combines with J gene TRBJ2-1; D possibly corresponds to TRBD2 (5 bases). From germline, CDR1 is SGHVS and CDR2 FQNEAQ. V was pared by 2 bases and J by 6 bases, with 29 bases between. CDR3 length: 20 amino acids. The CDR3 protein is CASSLPRFGSSTPLTNEQFF. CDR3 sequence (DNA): TGTGCCAGCAGCTTACCCCGGTTCGGGTCTAGCACACCCTTAACCAATGAGCAGTTCTTC.

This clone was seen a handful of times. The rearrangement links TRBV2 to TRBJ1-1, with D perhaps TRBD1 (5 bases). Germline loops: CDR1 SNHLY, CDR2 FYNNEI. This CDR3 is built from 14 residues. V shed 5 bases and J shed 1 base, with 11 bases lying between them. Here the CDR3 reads CASSSLGGNTEAFF. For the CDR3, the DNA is TGTGCCAGCAGTTCCCTGGGGGGGAACACTGAAGCTTTCTTT.

The CDR3, as DNA: TGCGCCAGCAGGCCGATTTCTGGCACAGATACGCAGTATTTT. It specifies CASRPISGTDTQYF. The genes are TRBV10-2 and TRBJ2-3; D is unclear. This CDR3 contains 14 residues. CDR1 and CDR2 (germline): WSHSY, SAAADI. The V end lost 6 bases, the J end lost 1 base, and 11 bases lay between the germline ends.

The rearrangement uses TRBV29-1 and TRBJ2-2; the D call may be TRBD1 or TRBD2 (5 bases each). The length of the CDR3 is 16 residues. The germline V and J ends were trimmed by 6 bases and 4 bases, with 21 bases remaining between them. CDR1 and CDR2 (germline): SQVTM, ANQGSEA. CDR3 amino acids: CSVYTWGIEGTGELFF. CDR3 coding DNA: TGCAGCGTCTACACGTGGGGGATCGAAGGCACCGGGGAGCTGTTTTTT.

CDR3 bases: TGTGCCAGCAGTGCCGGGACAGGGTTATTCGAAAAACTGTTTTTT. This translates into CASSAGTGLFEKLFF. The chain recombines TRBV28 with TRBJ1-4, with TRBD1 matching 9 bases. Per the germline V gene, CDR1 is MDHEN and CDR2 is SYDVKM. The CDR3 covers 15 residues. J gave up 8 bases and V 5 bases, and 9 bases lay outside the gene matches.

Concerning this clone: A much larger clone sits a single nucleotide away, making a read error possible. CDR3 region: CAGSLGSQDTEAFF. The CDR3 region has the DNA TGCGCCGGCAGCCTAGGGAGTCAGGACACTGAAGCTTTCTTT. The chain employs TRBV5-1 and TRBJ1-1; D is unresolved. The CDR3 covers 14 residues. Germline values: CDR1 SGHRS, CDR2 YFSETQ.

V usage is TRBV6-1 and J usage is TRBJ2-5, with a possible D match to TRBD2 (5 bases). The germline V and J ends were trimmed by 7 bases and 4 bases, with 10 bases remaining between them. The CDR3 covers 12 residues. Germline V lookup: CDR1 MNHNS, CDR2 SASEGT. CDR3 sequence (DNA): TGTGCCAGCAAGGACTCTGGAGAGACCCAGTACTTC. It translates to CASKDSGETQYF.

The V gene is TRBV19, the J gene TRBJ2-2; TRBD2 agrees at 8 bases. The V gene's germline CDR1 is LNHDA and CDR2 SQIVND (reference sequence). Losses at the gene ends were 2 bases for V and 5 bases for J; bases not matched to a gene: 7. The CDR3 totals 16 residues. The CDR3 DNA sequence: TGTGCCAGTAGTATACGTCGGGAGGGCCGGACCGGGGAGCTGTTTTTT. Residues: CASSIRREGRTGELFF.

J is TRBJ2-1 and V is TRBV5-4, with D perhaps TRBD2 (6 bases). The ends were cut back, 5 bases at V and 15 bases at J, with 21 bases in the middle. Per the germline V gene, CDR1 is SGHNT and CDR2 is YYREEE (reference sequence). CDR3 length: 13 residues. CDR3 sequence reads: CASRPDWRDLPFF. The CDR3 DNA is TGTGCCAGCAGACCCGACTGGCGGGATCTTCCGTTCTTC.

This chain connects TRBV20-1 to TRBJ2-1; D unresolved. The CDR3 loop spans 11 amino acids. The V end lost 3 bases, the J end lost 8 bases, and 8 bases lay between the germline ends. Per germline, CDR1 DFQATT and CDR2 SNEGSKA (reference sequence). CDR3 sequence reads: CSASGYDEQFF. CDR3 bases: TGCAGTGCTAGTGGTTACGATGAGCAGTTCTTC.

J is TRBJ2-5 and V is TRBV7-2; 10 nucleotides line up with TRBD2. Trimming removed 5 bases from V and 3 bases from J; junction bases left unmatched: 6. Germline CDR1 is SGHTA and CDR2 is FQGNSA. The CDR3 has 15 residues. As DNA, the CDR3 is TGTGCCAGCAGCGCGTCCGGGACTAGCGAAGAGACCCAGTACTTC. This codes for CASSASGTSEETQYF. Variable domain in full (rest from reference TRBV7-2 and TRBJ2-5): GAGVSQSPSNKVTEKGKDVELRCDPISGHTALYWYRQSLGQGLEFLIYFQGNSAPDKSGLPSDRFSAERTGGSVSTLTIQRTQQEDSAVYLCASSASGTSEETQYFGPGTRLLVL.

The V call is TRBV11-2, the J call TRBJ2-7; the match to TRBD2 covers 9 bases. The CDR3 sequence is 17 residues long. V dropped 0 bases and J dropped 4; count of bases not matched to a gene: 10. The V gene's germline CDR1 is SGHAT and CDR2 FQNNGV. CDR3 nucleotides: TGTGCCAGCAGCTTAGATCAAGCGGCGGGAGGGGTATACGAGCAGTACTTC. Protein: CASSLDQAAGGVYEQYF. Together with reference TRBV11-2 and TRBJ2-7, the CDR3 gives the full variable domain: EAGVAQSPRYKIIEKRQSVAFWCNPISGHATLYWYQQILGQGPKLLIQFQNNGVVDDSQLPKDRFSAERLKGVDSTLKIQPAKLEDSAVYLCASSLDQAAGGVYEQYFGPGTRLTVT.

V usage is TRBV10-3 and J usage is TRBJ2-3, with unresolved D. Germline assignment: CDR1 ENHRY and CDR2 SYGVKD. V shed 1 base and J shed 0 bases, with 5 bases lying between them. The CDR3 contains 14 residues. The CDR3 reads CAISELASTDTQYF. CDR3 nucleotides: TGTGCCATCAGTGAGTTAGCTAGCACAGATACGCAGTATTTT.

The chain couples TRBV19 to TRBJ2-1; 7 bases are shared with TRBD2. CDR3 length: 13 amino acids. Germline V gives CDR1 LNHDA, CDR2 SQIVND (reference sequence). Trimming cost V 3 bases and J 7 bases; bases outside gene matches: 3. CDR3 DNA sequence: TGTGCCAGTAGTATCTGGGGGGGAAATGAGCAGTTCTTC. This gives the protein CASSIWGGNEQFF.

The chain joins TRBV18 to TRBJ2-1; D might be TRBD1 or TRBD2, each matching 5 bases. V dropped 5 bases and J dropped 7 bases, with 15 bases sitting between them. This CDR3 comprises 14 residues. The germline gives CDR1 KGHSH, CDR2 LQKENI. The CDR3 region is CASSTGTNPNEQFF. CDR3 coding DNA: TGTGCCAGCTCAACCGGGACCAATCCTAATGAGCAGTTCTTC. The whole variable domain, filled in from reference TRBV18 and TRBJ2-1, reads NAGVMQNPRHLVRRRGQEARLRCSPMKGHSHVYWYRQLPEEGLKFMVYLQKENIIDESGMPKERFSAEFPKEGPSILRIQQVVRGDSAAYFCASSTGTNPNEQFFGPGTRLTVL.

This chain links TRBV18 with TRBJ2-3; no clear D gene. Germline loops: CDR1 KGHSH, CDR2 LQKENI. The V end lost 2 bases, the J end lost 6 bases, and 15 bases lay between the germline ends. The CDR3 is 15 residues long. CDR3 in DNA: TGTGCCAGCTCACCATCTTCCCCGACGATGGATACGCAGTATTTT. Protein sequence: CASSPSSPTMDTQYF.

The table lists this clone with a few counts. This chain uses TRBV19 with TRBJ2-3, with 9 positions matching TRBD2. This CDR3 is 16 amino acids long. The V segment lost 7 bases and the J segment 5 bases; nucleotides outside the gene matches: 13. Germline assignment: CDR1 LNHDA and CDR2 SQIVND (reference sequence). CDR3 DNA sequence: TGTGCCAGTACCACTCGAGGGCGGGAGGGGGAAGATACGCAGTATTTT. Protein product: CASTTRGREGEDTQYF.

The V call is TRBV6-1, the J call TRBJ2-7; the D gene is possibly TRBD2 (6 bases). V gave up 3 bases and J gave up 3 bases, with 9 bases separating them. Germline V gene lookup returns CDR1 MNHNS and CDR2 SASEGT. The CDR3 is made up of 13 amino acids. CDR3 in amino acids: CASSEGTFYEQYF. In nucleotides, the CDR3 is TGTGCCAGCAGTGAGGGGACTTTCTACGAGCAGTACTTC.